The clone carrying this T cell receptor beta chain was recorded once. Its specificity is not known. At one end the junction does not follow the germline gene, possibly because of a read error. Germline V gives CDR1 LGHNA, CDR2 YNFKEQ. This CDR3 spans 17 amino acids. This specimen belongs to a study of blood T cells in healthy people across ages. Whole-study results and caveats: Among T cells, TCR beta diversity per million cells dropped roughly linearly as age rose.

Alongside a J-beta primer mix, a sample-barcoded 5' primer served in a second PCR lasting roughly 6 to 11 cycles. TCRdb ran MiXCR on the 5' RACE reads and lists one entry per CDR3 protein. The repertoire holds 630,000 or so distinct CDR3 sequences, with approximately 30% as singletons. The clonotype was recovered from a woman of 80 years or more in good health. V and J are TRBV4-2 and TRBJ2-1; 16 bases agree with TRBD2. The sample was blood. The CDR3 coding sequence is TGTGCCAGCAGCCTCGGGACTAGCGGGGGGGCCAGGGAGACCCAGTTCTTT. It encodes CASSLGTSGGARETQFF.